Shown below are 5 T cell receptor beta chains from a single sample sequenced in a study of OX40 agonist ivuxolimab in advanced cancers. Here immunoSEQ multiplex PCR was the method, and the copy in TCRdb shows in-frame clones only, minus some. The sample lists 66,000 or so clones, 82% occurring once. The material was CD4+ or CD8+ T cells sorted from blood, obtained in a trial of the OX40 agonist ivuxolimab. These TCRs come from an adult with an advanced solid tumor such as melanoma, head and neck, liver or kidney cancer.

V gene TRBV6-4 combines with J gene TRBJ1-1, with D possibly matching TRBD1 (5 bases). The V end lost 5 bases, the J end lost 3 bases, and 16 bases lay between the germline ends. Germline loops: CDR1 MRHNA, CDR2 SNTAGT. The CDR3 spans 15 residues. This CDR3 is CASSRLGAGDTEAFF. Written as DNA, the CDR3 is TGTGCCAGCAGTCGGCTCGGGGCGGGGGACACTGAAGCTTTCTTT.

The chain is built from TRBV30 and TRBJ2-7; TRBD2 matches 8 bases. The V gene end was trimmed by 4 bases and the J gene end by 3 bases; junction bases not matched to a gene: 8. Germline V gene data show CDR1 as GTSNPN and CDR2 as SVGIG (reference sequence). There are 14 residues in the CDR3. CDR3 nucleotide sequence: TGTGCCTGGACCCCCATAACTAGCGGCTACGAGCAGTACTTC. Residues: CAWTPITSGYEQYF.

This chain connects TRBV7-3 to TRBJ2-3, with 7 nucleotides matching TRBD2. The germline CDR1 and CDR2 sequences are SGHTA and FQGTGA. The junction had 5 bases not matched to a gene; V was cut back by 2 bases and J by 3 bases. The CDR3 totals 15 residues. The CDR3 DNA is TGTGCCAGCAGCTTAGCGGGAGAGGGAACAGATACGCAGTATTTT. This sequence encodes CASSLAGEGTDTQYF.

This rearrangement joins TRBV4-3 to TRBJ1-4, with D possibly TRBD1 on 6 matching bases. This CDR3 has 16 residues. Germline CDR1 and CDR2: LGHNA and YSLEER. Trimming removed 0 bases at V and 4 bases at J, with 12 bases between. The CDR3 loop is CASSQDRSGDNEKLFF. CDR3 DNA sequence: TGCGCCAGCAGCCAAGATCGGTCAGGGGATAATGAAAAACTGTTTTTT.

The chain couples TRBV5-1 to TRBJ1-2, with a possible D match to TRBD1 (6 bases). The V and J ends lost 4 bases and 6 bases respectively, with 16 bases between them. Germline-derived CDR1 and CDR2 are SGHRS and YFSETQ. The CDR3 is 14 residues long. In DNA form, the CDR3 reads TGCGCCAGCAGCACAGGGACTGTCTTTGATGGCTACACCTTC. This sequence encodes CASSTGTVFDGYTF.